The next 11 T cell receptor beta chains were all read from a single sample in a study of T cell repertoires in cytomegalovirus infection. Their cognate antigens are unknown. TCRdb used MiXCR to reprocess the reads, holding one entry per CDR3 protein. The sample records approximately 470,000 distinct CDR3 sequences, approximately 42% being singletons. This sample comprised cultured PBMCs, obtained from culture after CMV antigen stimulation. These TCRs come from a human donor in good health (CMV status not recorded). Some clones in this sample may be carry-over from other donors' samples.

J is TRBJ1-4 and V is TRBV5-1; D not resolved. V was shortened by 0 bases and J by 5 bases, with 5 bases between the two germline ends. Germline V gene lookup returns CDR1 SGHRS and CDR2 YFSETQ. The CDR3 contains 13 residues. CDR3 in amino acids: CASSLALNEKLFF. For the CDR3, the DNA is TGCGCCAGCAGCTTGGCCCTAAATGAAAAACTGTTTTTT.

J is TRBJ1-1 and V is TRBV25-1, with 7 bases identical to TRBD1. Germline lookup yields CDR1 MGHDK and CDR2 SYGVNS. This CDR3 region has 13 residues. V was clipped by 0 bases and J by 8 bases; unmatched bases: 3. In DNA, the CDR3 is TGTGCCAGCAGTGAATATTTGGGACAGGAAGCTTTCTTT. This encodes CASSEYLGQEAFF.

This clonotype was found many times. The chain joins TRBV7-2 to TRBJ2-1; D could derive from TRBD1 or TRBD2 (5 bases each). V lost 2 bases, J lost 7 bases, and 18 bases lay in between. The CDR3 loop spans 16 amino acids. Germline CDR1 is SGHTA and CDR2 is FQGNSA. CDR3 protein: CASSLSRAAWGNEQFF. The CDR3, as DNA: TGTGCCAGCAGCTTAAGTCGGGCAGCATGGGGGAATGAGCAGTTCTTC.

The chain is built from TRBV7-9 and TRBJ2-3, with 13 bases that match TRBD2. Trimming at V came to 4 bases and at J to 0 bases, leaving 10 bases not matched to a gene. The CDR3 extends over 19 amino acids. CDR1 and CDR2 from the germline V gene are SEHNR and FQNEAQ (reference sequence). The CDR3 loop reads CASSSGLAGQLPSTDTQYF. CDR3 nucleotide sequence: TGTGCCAGCAGCTCGGGACTAGCGGGGCAATTGCCTAGCACAGATACGCAGTATTTT.

The chain recombines TRBV7-6 with TRBJ1-4, with D uncertain. The germline V and J ends were trimmed by 6 bases and 3 bases, with 14 bases remaining between them. The CDR3 contains 15 residues. The germline V gene has CDR1 SGHVS and CDR2 FNYEAQ. The DNA for the CDR3 is TGTGCCAGCAGAAAAAGGGTTGCGGCTAATGAAAAACTGTTTTTT. This gives the protein CASRKRVAANEKLFF.

This clonotype was counted between two and nine times. The chain is built from TRBV7-9 and TRBJ1-4, with 7 nucleotides matching TRBD1. V shed 5 bases and J 1 base; nucleotides not matched to a gene: 7. There are 16 residues in the CDR3. CDR1 is SEHNR and CDR2 is FQNEAQ in the germline V gene (reference sequence). The CDR3 DNA is TGTGCCAGCAGCAGAAGACAGGGCGGAACTAATGAAAAACTGTTTTTT. Its protein is CASSRRQGGTNEKLFF.

V usage is TRBV4-1 and J usage is TRBJ2-7; D possibly corresponds to TRBD2 (5 bases). V was cut by 2 bases and J by 9 bases, with 11 bases left in between. Per germline, CDR1 MGHRA and CDR2 YSYEKL. This CDR3 contains 12 residues. CDR3 protein: CASSQPGGRQYF. In nucleotides, the CDR3 is TGCGCCAGCAGCCAACCCGGAGGACGGCAGTACTTC.

The sample holds a few counts of this clonotype. The chain employs TRBV15 and TRBJ2-1; 9 bases are a match to TRBD1. V lost 1 base and J lost 4; bases outside the gene matches: 2. This CDR3 is built from 15 residues. Per germline, CDR1 LNHNV and CDR2 YYDKDF (reference sequence). CDR3 sequence: CATSRGGQGYNEQFF. The CDR3 DNA sequence: TGTGCCACCAGCAGAGGAGGACAGGGGTACAATGAGCAGTTCTTC.

The chain carries TRBV11-2 and TRBJ2-7; TRBD1 or TRBD2 may be the D gene (6 bases each). CDR3 length: 14 residues. Germline V gene lookup returns CDR1 SGHAT and CDR2 FQNNGV. Trimming removed 5 bases at V and 0 bases at J, with 11 bases between. The CDR3 sequence: CASSVGGGSYEQYF. The CDR3 DNA reads TGTGCCAGCAGCGTAGGGGGAGGCTCCTACGAGCAGTACTTC.

This chain connects TRBV6-2 or TRBV6-3 to TRBJ1-1, with D possibly matching TRBD1 (5 bases). This CDR3 has 17 amino acids. Germline V CDR1 and CDR2: MNHEY, SVGEGT. V lost 10 bases to trimming and J lost 0 bases, with 24 bases between them. The CDR3 protein is CATTPGWPLIVNTEAFF. The CDR3 DNA reads as TGTGCCACCACCCCAGGGTGGCCCCTTATTGTGAACACTGAAGCTTTCTTT.

CDR3 nucleotides: TGTGCCAGCAGTGAAGCGCAGACAGAACAAGAGACCCAGTACTTC. Translating it yields CASSEAQTEQETQYF. V and J are TRBV2 and TRBJ2-5, with a weak D call TRBD1 (5 bases). Deletions cut 0 bases from V and 2 bases from J, with 10 bases between. Germline-derived CDR1 and CDR2 are SNHLY and FYNNEI. This CDR3 has 15 residues.